What follows are 26 T cell receptor beta chains derived from one specimen sequenced in a study of CD8+CD57+ T cells in acquired aplastic anemia (dated by TCRdb to 2016 to 2019). TCRdb lists the instrument as Illumina HiSeq 2000. Genomic DNA was used as template for profiling of TCR beta VDJ combinations and CDR3 sequences. TCRdb took the public reads, trimmed them with fastp at Q25, ran MiXCR for clone calling and kept in-frame beta chains. Rows merge per CDR3 protein into single entries with the most common DNA and genes. Present in this sample are about 64,000 distinct CDR3 sequences, about 56% of which were seen just once. Together, the top ten hold 2% to 2.5% of the sample. Input material: sorted CD4+, CD8+, or CD8+CD57+ T cells (not recorded which) from PBMCs. These receptors were collected from a human donor in good health, serving as a control.

J is TRBJ1-2 and V is TRBV20-1, with D possibly matching TRBD1 (6 bases). Germline CDR1 reads DFQATT; CDR2 reads SNEGSKA (reference sequence). The V end was cut by 4 bases, the J end by 3 bases, with 12 bases between. This CDR3 comprises 13 residues. Here the CDR3 reads CSAIRQVDYGYTF. The CDR3 region has the DNA TGCAGTGCTATCAGACAGGTAGACTATGGCTACACCTTC.

This sequence joins TRBV29-1 and TRBJ2-3; 7 positions agree with TRBD2. CDR1 SQVTM and CDR2 ANQGSEA come from the germline V gene. This CDR3 is built from 14 residues. After removal of 7 bases from V and 2 bases from J, the junction contained 9 bases not matched to a gene. The CDR3 reads CSGSLGGDTDTQYF. The CDR3 coding sequence is TGCAGCGGGAGCCTGGGAGGGGACACAGATACGCAGTATTTT.

This clonotype was seen many times. The V and J genes are TRBV6-7 and TRBJ2-3; D is tentatively TRBD1 or TRBD2 (5 bases each). Being an ORF, TRBV6-7 has a function that is uncertain. Trimming left V 0 bases short and J 1 base short, with 17 bases between. The CDR3 consists of 18 residues. CDR3 protein: CASSYSSPLVGRTDTQYF. The DNA for the CDR3 is TGTGCCAGCAGTTACTCGTCGCCTTTGGTGGGACGCACAGATACGCAGTATTTT.

The gene calls are TRBV15 and TRBJ1-2; D unclear. V dropped 1 base and J dropped 3 bases, with 6 bases sitting between them. The germline V gene encodes CDR1 LNHNV and CDR2 YYDKDF (reference sequence). This CDR3 has 13 residues. The CDR3 spells CATSRAEDYGYTF. The CDR3, as DNA: TGTGCCACCAGCAGAGCGGAGGACTATGGCTACACCTTC.

This clonotype was observed at least ten times. The chain uses TRBV4-2 and TRBJ2-1, with a tentative D call TRBD1 (6 bases). Germline-derived CDR1 and CDR2 are LGHNA and YNFKEQ. V gave up 2 bases and J gave up 5 bases, with 13 bases separating them. CDR3 length equals 15 residues. The CDR3 DNA follows: TGTGCCAGCAGCCAATTCGGACAGCAAAACAATGAGCAGTTCTTC. Translating it yields CASSQFGQQNNEQFF.

The chain carries TRBV20-1 and TRBJ2-7; TRBD1 might be the D (6 bases). Trimming cost V 3 bases and J 2 bases, with 11 bases left between them. The CDR3 extends over 13 amino acids. Germline V gene lookup returns CDR1 DFQATT and CDR2 SNEGSKA (reference sequence). Written as DNA, the CDR3 is TGCAGTGCTAGTGATGGACAGCCCTACGAGCAGTACTTC. It specifies CSASDGQPYEQYF.

This clonotype was picked up many times. The chain employs TRBV6-1 and TRBJ1-2; 8 bases are a match to TRBD1. Germline CDR1 reads MNHNS; CDR2 reads SASEGT. CDR3 length: 14 amino acids. V was pared by 4 bases and J by 4 bases, with 5 bases of the junction left unmatched. As DNA, the CDR3 is TGTGCCAGCAGTGCGAGACAGGGGAGCTATGGCTACACCTTC. Its protein is CASSARQGSYGYTF.

Many counts were recorded for this clonotype. V gene TRBV4-1 combines with J gene TRBJ1-2; 7 bases map to TRBD1. This CDR3 has 14 residues. V lost 1 base and J lost 5; bases outside the gene matches: 4. Per germline, CDR1 MGHRA and CDR2 YSYEKL. CDR3 in DNA: TGCGCCAGCAGCCAAGCAGGGGGTGGTTATGGCTACACCTTC. It translates to CASSQAGGGYGYTF.

By share, this clonotype counts as medium-sized (0.01 to 0.1%). The chain joins TRBV24-1 to TRBJ2-1, with 16 bases aligning to TRBD2. J lost 7 bases, V lost 5 bases, and 7 bases had no gene match. This CDR3 comprises 17 residues. Germline assignment: CDR1 KGHDR and CDR2 SFDVKD. CDR3 loop: CATSARGTSGRGNEQFF. The CDR3 DNA reads as TGTGCCACCAGTGCCCGCGGGACTAGCGGGAGGGGAAATGAGCAGTTCTTC.

This clonotype has a count of ten or more. The chain couples TRBV3-1 to TRBJ2-1, with unresolved D. The CDR3 runs 15 residues. The V and J ends lost 0 bases and 4 bases respectively, with 10 bases between them. Germline CDR1 LGHDT, CDR2 YNNKEL (reference sequence). CDR3 residues: CASSQDPVRYNEQFF. In nucleotides, the CDR3 is TGTGCCAGCAGCCAAGACCCCGTAAGGTACAATGAGCAGTTCTTC.

V gene TRBV25-1 combines with J gene TRBJ2-4; no definite D call. The germline CDR1 and CDR2 sequences are MGHDK and SYGVNS. Deletions cut 2 bases from V and 8 bases from J, with 4 bases between. The CDR3 has 11 amino acids. CDR3 amino acids: CASSERDIQYF. In DNA form, the CDR3 reads TGTGCCAGCAGTGAACGCGACATTCAGTACTTC. Full variable domain (remainder filled in from reference TRBV25-1 and TRBJ2-4): EADIYQTPRYLVIGTGKKITLECSQTMGHDKMYWYQQDPGMELHLIHYSYGVNSTEKGDLSSESTVSRIRTEHFPLTLESARPSHTSQYLCASSERDIQYFGAGTRLSVL.

The chain couples TRBV25-1 to TRBJ1-5; D is undetermined. The CDR3 totals 18 residues. V was clipped by 0 bases and J by 0 bases, with 15 bases between them. Germline V gives CDR1 MGHDK, CDR2 SYGVNS. The CDR3 is CASSEYDWNGASNQPQHF. Written as DNA, the CDR3 is TGTGCCAGCAGTGAATACGATTGGAACGGTGCTAGCAATCAGCCCCAGCATTTT.

The CDR3 DNA reads as TGCAGTGCTAGCGGGACAGCGTTCACAGATACGCAGTATTTT. Protein: CSASGTAFTDTQYF. The chain employs TRBV20-1 and TRBJ2-3; 7 positions match TRBD1. Germline V gene sequence: CDR1 DFQATT, CDR2 SNEGSKA (reference sequence). V was clipped by 3 bases and J by 2 bases; unmatched bases: 5. The CDR3 runs to 14 residues.

This clonotype was seen ten or more times. This chain joins TRBV6-1 and TRBJ2-3; 9 bases fit TRBD2. The CDR3 extends over 18 amino acids. The trim removed 1 base at V and 4 bases at J, leaving 12 bases unmatched. CDR1 MNHNS and CDR2 SASEGT come from the germline V gene. The CDR3 region has the DNA TGTGCCAGCAGTGAAGTGCGGCGGGGGGGCTTGAGTGCAGATACGCAGTATTTT. As protein: CASSEVRRGGLSADTQYF.

CDR3 DNA sequence: TGTGCCAGCAGAGAACGGACTAGCAGGTACGAGCAGTACTTC. Encoded protein: CASRERTSRYEQYF. The V and J genes are TRBV9 and TRBJ2-7; 8 nucleotides match TRBD2. The CDR3 has 14 residues. V dropped 5 bases and J dropped 4; count of bases not matched to a gene: 8. Germline lookup yields CDR1 SGDLS and CDR2 YYNGEE. Full variable domain (missing parts from reference TRBV9 and TRBJ2-7): DSGVTQTPKHLITATGQRVTLRCSPRSGDLSVYWYQQSLDQGLQFLIQYYNGEERAKGNILERFSAQQFPDLHSELNLSSLELGDSALYFCASRERTSRYEQYFGPGTRLTVT.

Ten or more counts support this clonotype. The chain employs TRBV11-2 and TRBJ1-2; no definite D call. This CDR3 has 15 residues. Trimming took off 5 bases at V and 5 bases at J, with 18 bases between the two ends. Looked up from germline, CDR1 is SGHAT and CDR2 is FQNNGV. The CDR3 is CASSRWPPQGYGYTF. The CDR3 coding sequence is TGTGCCAGCAGCCGGTGGCCGCCTCAAGGGTATGGCTACACCTTC.

This clonotype came up many times. This chain uses TRBV18 with TRBJ2-6; D ambiguous. The CDR3 has 15 residues. Germline CDR1 reads KGHSH; CDR2 reads LQKENI. Trimming removed 2 bases at V and 2 bases at J, with 7 bases between. The CDR3 DNA reads TGTGCCAGCTCACCAGGCCAAGCTGGGGCCAACGTCCTGACTTTC. This codes for CASSPGQAGANVLTF.

This clonotype has a count of ten or more. The chain employs TRBV18 and TRBJ1-2, with 7 bases fitting TRBD1. Germline V gene lookup returns CDR1 KGHSH and CDR2 LQKENI. This CDR3 spans 15 amino acids. Trimming cost V 3 bases and J 2 bases; bases outside gene matches: 6. For the CDR3, the DNA is TGTGCCAGCTCACCGCCGACAGGGAAAAACTATGGCTACACCTTC. It translates to CASSPPTGKNYGYTF.

The gene calls are TRBV19 and TRBJ1-5; possible D gene TRBD1, 5 bases. The CDR3 sequence is 15 residues long. Trimming cost V 1 base and J 2 bases, with 9 bases left between them. The germline CDR1 and CDR2 sequences are LNHDA and SQIVND (reference sequence). CDR3 in DNA: TGTGCCAGTAGTATAGTGGGGGGAGGCAATCAGCCCCAGCATTTT. This codes for CASSIVGGGNQPQHF.

In its sample, this clonotype was seen a few times. V and J are TRBV7-2 and TRBJ2-2; no definite D call. The CDR3 has 16 amino acids. Germline-derived CDR1 and CDR2 are SGHTA and FQGNSA. V dropped 1 base and J dropped 1 base, with 10 bases sitting between them. CDR3 residues: CASSLDSRRNTGELFF. CDR3 bases: TGTGCCAGCAGCTTAGATTCTAGACGGAACACCGGGGAGCTGTTTTTT.

This clonotype has at least ten counts. The rearrangement links TRBV5-4 to TRBJ2-1; no firm D call. The ends were cut back, 4 bases at V and 9 bases at J, with 8 bases in the middle. Germline CDR1 and CDR2: SGHNT and YYREEE (reference sequence). This CDR3 region has 11 residues. CDR3 coding DNA: TGTGCCAGCAGCCGCGGTGGTGAGCAGTTCTTC. Translated, it gives CASSRGGEQFF.

This clonotype was seen a handful of times. The genes are TRBV30 and TRBJ2-3; 9 bases align to TRBD1. Germline V gene data show CDR1 as GTSNPN and CDR2 as SVGIG (reference sequence). This CDR3 comprises 15 residues. Trimming took 5 bases from V and 1 from J; bases not matched to a gene: 7. CDR3 sequence reads: CAWGVRTGGTDTQYF. CDR3 coding DNA: TGTGCCTGGGGGGTGAGGACAGGGGGCACAGATACGCAGTATTTT.

The chain joins TRBV2 to TRBJ2-7, with 7 bases identical to TRBD1. Germline V gene data show CDR1 as SNHLY and CDR2 as FYNNEI. The junction had 13 bases not matched to a gene; V was cut back by 5 bases and J by 6 bases. CDR3 size: 15 residues. CDR3 sequence reads: CASSKGAAGICEQYF. As DNA, the CDR3 is TGTGCCAGCAGTAAGGGGGCAGCAGGGATATGCGAGCAGTACTTC.

This clonotype was counted at least ten times. The gene calls are TRBV5-1 and TRBJ2-7; the D gene is possibly TRBD2 (6 bases). Germline values: CDR1 SGHRS, CDR2 YFSETQ. V was pared by 5 bases and J by 1 base, with 10 bases between. The CDR3 is 13 residues long. The CDR3 here is CASRRDSSYEQYF. The DNA of the CDR3 is TGCGCCAGCAGGCGGGACTCTTCCTACGAGCAGTACTTC.

In its sample, this clonotype was seen many times. The chain joins TRBV6-5 to TRBJ2-7, with D perhaps TRBD1 (6 bases). The V end was cut by 2 bases, the J end by 4 bases, with 12 bases between. From germline, CDR1 is MNHEY and CDR2 SVGAGI. The CDR3 totals 14 residues. Here the CDR3 DNA reads TGTGCCAGCAGTTACCGGCAGGGGCCTTACGAGCAGTACTTC. Translation gives CASSYRQGPYEQYF.

The chain recombines TRBV15 with TRBJ2-7, with D tentatively TRBD1 or TRBD2 (5 bases each). CDR1 and CDR2 from the germline V gene are LNHNV and YYDKDF (reference sequence). This CDR3 region has 15 residues. V dropped 4 bases and J dropped 5 bases, with 18 bases sitting between them. In DNA form, the CDR3 reads TGTGCCACCAGCACCTCCGGGACCACTCGGAACGAGCAGTACTTC. Amino acid sequence: CATSTSGTTRNEQYF. The entire variable domain, with the rest obtained from reference TRBV15 and TRBJ2-7, is as follows: DAMVIQNPRYQVTQFGKPVTLSCSQTLNHNVMYWYQQKSSQAPKLLFHYYDKDFNNEADTPDNFQSRRPNTSFCFLDIRSPGLGDTAMYLCATSTSGTTRNEQYFGPGTRLTVT.